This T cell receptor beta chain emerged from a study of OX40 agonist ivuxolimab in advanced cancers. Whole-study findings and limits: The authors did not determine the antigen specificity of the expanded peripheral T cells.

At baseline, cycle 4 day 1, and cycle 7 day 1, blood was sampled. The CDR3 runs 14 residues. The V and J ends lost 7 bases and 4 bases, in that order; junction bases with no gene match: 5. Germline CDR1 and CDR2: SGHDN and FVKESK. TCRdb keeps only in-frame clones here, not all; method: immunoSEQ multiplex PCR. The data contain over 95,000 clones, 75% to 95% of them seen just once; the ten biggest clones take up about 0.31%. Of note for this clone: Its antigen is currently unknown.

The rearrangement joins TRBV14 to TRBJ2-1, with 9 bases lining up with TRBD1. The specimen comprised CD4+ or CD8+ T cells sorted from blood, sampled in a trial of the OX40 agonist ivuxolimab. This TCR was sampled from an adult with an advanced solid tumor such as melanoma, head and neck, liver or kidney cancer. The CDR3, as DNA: TGTGCCAGCATGCCGGGACAGGGATACAATGAGCAGTTCTTC. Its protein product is CASMPGQGYNEQFF.